This is a list of T cell receptor beta chains from one sample in a study of Ad26.COV2.S vaccination and SARS-CoV-2 variants. The protocol was immunoSEQ multiplex PCR, while the TCRdb copy is restricted to in-frame clones and leaves out a portion. The repertoire consists of over 400,000 clones, with less than 95% occurring once and the leading ten covering less than 4.5%. Source: peripheral blood, taken in a trial of Ad26.COV2.S vaccine versus placebo. Source of these receptors: a person between 18 and 59 years old who received the Ad26.COV2.S COVID-19 vaccine or a placebo. Both conserved end residues are part of each CDR3. The order of the fields is J gene, D gene, V gene, clone size, CDR3 DNA, CDR3 protein. A D gene is named only where the DNA matches it firmly. Part of the rows lack a size; the others show once, few, many or a class for expanded clones.

TRBJ2-7 | TRBD1 | TRBV7-2 | - | TGTGCCAGCAGCTTCGTTACCGGGACAGGGGTCTCCTACGAGCAGTACTTC | CASSFVTGTGVSYEQYF
TRBJ2-1 | - | TRBV15 | - | TGTGCCACCAGCAGACGGACCATTGATGAGCAGTTCTTC | CATSRRTIDEQFF
TRBJ2-1 | TRBD2 | TRBV11-2 | - | TGTGCCAGCAGCTTAGATGGCGGCGGGAGGCCCAGCTCCTACAATGAGCAGTTCTTC | CASSLDGGGRPSSYNEQFF
TRBJ2-1 | - | TRBV5-6 | once | TGTGCCAGCAGCTTGAGTCTCAACAATGAGCAGTTCTTC | CASSLSLNNEQFF
TRBJ2-3 | TRBD2 | TRBV10-1 | - | TGCGCCAGCAGTGAAGCCAGCGGGAGTTCAGATACGCAGTATTTT | CASSEASGSSDTQYF
TRBJ2-3 | TRBD2 | TRBV7-3 | - | TGTGCCAGCAGCCAAGCGGGGGGGATAGGAAGAGATACGCAGTATTTT | CASSQAGGIGRDTQYF
TRBJ2-1 | TRBD1 | TRBV25-1 | once | TGTGCCAGCAGTGAATTAGGGACAGGGAATGAGCAGTTCTTC | CASSELGTGNEQFF
TRBJ2-1 | TRBD1 | TRBV11-2 | - | TGTGCCAGCAGCCTCGGACAGGGGGCAGGCAATGAGCAGTTCTTC | CASSLGQGAGNEQFF
TRBJ1-1 | TRBD1 | TRBV18 | - | TGTGCCAGCTCACTCGACTCCCGACAGGGGAACACTGAAGCTTTCTTT | CASSLDSRQGNTEAFF
TRBJ2-3 | TRBD2 | TRBV6-4 | - | TGTGCCAGTAGCGGGTCTAGCACAGATACGCAGTATTTT | CASSGSSTDTQYF
TRBJ2-3 | TRBD2 | TRBV7-2 | - | TGTGCCAGCAGCGGACTAGCGGGAGGGGCCACAGATACGCAGTATTTT | CASSGLAGGATDTQYF
TRBJ1-5 | - | TRBV28 | - | TGTGCCAGCAGTTTATCAGGTCTTAGCAATCAGCCCCAGCATTTT | CASSLSGLSNQPQHF
TRBJ1-2 | TRBD1 | TRBV28 | - | TGTGCCAGCAGTCTTACAGGGGGCGCGGGCTATGGCTACACCTTC | CASSLTGGAGYGYTF
TRBJ2-2 | - | TRBV9 | few | TGTGCCAGCAGCGTAGACACCGGGGAGCTGTTTTTT | CASSVDTGELFF
TRBJ1-2 | - | TRBV16 | - | TGTGCCAGCAGCCCGATGAGAGATACTAACTATGGCTACACCTTC | CASSPMRDTNYGYTF
TRBJ2-4 | - | TRBV18 | once | TGTGCCAGCTCACCACCGATCAACGGAGCCAAAAACATTCAGTACTTC | CASSPPINGAKNIQYF
TRBJ2-7 | TRBD1 | TRBV15 | - | TGTGCCACCGCACGCGAACAGGGGGCGAGTTACGAGCAGTACTTC | CATAREQGASYEQYF
TRBJ2-1 | - | TRBV24-1 | - | TGTGCCACCAGTGAAAGACAGGAACCCTACAATGAGCAGTTCTTC | CATSERQEPYNEQFF
TRBJ1-5 | - | TRBV12-3/TRBV12-4 | - | TGTGCCAGCAGCGGAGGAGGGGTTCAGCCCCAGCATTTT | CASSGGGVQPQHF
TRBJ2-2 | TRBD1 | TRBV12-3/TRBV12-4 | - | TGTGCCACGACAGGGGGCCGCACCGGGGAGCTGTTTTTT | CATTGGRTGELFF
TRBJ1-1 | - | TRBV2 | - | TGTGCCAGCAGTGAAGTAAACTTCCTTTCGGGGAACACTGAAGCTTTCTTT | CASSEVNFLSGNTEAFF
TRBJ1-1 | TRBD1 | TRBV2 | once | TGTGCCAGCAGTGACACCATGGGACAGGGGGCTAATATTGTATCGAACACTGAAGCTTTCTTT | CASSDTMGQGANIVSNTEAFF
TRBJ2-5 | - | TRBV9 | - | TGTGCCAGCAGCGTAGCGGACCGGAGGGGAGAGACCCAGTACTTC | CASSVADRRGETQYF
TRBJ2-7 | TRBD1 | TRBV6-6 | - | TGTGCCAGCAGCCCAGGACAGGGTAGCTCCTACGAGCAGTACTTC | CASSPGQGSSYEQYF
TRBJ2-1 | TRBD2 | TRBV7-8 | - | TGTGCCAGCAGCTTAGTGGCGGGGGGAGCCTCCTACAATGAGCAGTTCTTC | CASSLVAGGASYNEQFF
TRBJ2-5 | TRBD1 | TRBV9 | - | TGTGCCAGCAGCGTAGGGACAGGGGGCGCGGAGACCCAGTACTTC | CASSVGTGGAETQYF
TRBJ2-2 | - | TRBV11-3 | - | TGTGCCAGCAGCTTAGGTGGGAACACCGGGGAGCTGTTTTTT | CASSLGGNTGELFF
TRBJ2-7 | TRBD1 | TRBV27 | - | TGTGCCAGCAGTTTATCGGGACAGGGGGCAGTGCAGTACTTC | CASSLSGQGAVQYF
TRBJ1-2 | - | TRBV7-9 | - | TGTGCCAGCAGCTTACTCGGGATTGGACATAGAGACTACACCTTC | CASSLLGIGHRDYTF
TRBJ2-7 | - | TRBV19 | - | TGTGCCAGTAGTAAGGACTGGGGTTCCTACGAGCAGTACTTC | CASSKDWGSYEQYF
TRBJ1-2 | TRBD1 | TRBV10-3 | - | TGTGCCATCAGTCAAGCCGGGACAGGCGACTATGGCTACACCTTC | CAISQAGTGDYGYTF
TRBJ2-7 | - | TRBV7-2 | once | TGTGCCAGCAGCACCGTGGGCGGAGCCTACGAGCAGTACTTC | CASSTVGGAYEQYF
TRBJ1-4 | - | TRBV28 | - | TGTGCCAGCAGTTTATTAGGGGAAAATGAAAAACTGTTTTTT | CASSLLGENEKLFF
TRBJ1-5 | TRBD1 | TRBV6-2/TRBV6-3 | - | TGTGCCAGCAGTCACCAGACAGGGGGTTCTATCAATCAGCCCCAGCATTTT | CASSHQTGGSINQPQHF
TRBJ2-7 | - | TRBV4-3 | - | TGCGCCAGCAGCCAAGATGTCGGTAGGCCCACCTCCTACGAGCAGTACTTC | CASSQDVGRPTSYEQYF
TRBJ2-3 | TRBD2 | TRBV10-3 | - | TGTGCCATCGGGAGGGGAACAGATACGCAGTATTTT | CAIGRGTDTQYF
TRBJ1-1 | - | TRBV12-3/TRBV12-4 | - | TGTGCCAGCTGGTCCAACACTGAAGCTTTCTTT | CASWSNTEAFF
TRBJ2-7 | - | TRBV19 | once | TGTGCCAGTAGTATCCGGGCCAGCCTCTACGAGCAGTACTTC | CASSIRASLYEQYF
TRBJ2-3 | TRBD2 | TRBV7-2 | - | TGTGCCAGCAGCCAGCGGGGACTAGCGGGCCACTATTACACAGATACGCAGTATTTT | CASSQRGLAGHYYTDTQYF
TRBJ2-3 | - | TRBV5-1 | - | TGCGCCAGCAGCTTAACTCGGCAGTTCACAGATACGCAGTATTTT | CASSLTRQFTDTQYF
TRBJ1-5 | TRBD1 | TRBV19 | - | TGTGCCAGTAGTATTCTTGTCGCCGGGACAGGCCTCAATCAGCCCCAGCATTTT | CASSILVAGTGLNQPQHF
TRBJ2-1 | - | TRBV29-1 | once | TGCAGCGTTGCTGCGGGTGAGCATGAGCAGTTCTTC | CSVAAGEHEQFF
TRBJ2-6 | TRBD1 | TRBV5-1 | - | TGCGCCAGCAGCTTGGGACAGGGCCCTGGGGCCAACGTCCTGACTTTC | CASSLGQGPGANVLTF
TRBJ2-2 | TRBD2 | TRBV6-6 | - | TGTGCCAGCAAAGACGGGAGGGCCGCCGGGGAGCTGTTTTTT | CASKDGRAAGELFF
TRBJ1-1 | - | TRBV3-1/TRBV3-2 | once | TGTGCCAGCAGCCAAGAGAGACCCAACACTGAAGCTTTCTTT | CASSQERPNTEAFF
TRBJ2-1 | - | TRBV10-3 | - | TGTGCCATCAGTGACCCGGAGTCAGAGCAGTTCTTC | CAISDPESEQFF
TRBJ1-1 | - | TRBV12-3/TRBV12-4 | - | TGTGCCACCCAAGAAGCCGGGGCGACTGAAGCTTTCTTT | CATQEAGATEAFF
TRBJ2-3 | - | TRBV3-1/TRBV3-2 | - | TGTGCCAGCAGTCAACCCTCTAGCGGCACAGATACGCAGTATTTT | CASSQPSSGTDTQYF
TRBJ2-1 | - | TRBV4-1 | - | TGCGCCAGCAGCCAAGATAGGGCTAGCGAGAGGGTGGGGCAGTTCTTC | CASSQDRASERVGQFF
TRBJ2-7 | - | TRBV7-9 | - | TGTGCCAGCAGCATAACCGGGAGTCCCTACGAGCAGTACTTC | CASSITGSPYEQYF
TRBJ1-5 | - | TRBV20-1 | - | TGCAGTGCTAGTATAGACCGGGCTTGGAATCAGCCCCAGCATTTT | CSASIDRAWNQPQHF
TRBJ2-5 | - | TRBV6-5 | - | TGTGCCAGCAGTTACTCGCGGGGCTTAGAGACCCAGTACTTC | CASSYSRGLETQYF
TRBJ2-7 | TRBD2 | TRBV12-3/TRBV12-4 | - | TGTGCCAGCAGTCGGACTAGTAGTTACGAGCAGTACTTC | CASSRTSSYEQYF
TRBJ2-7 | - | TRBV9 | few | TGTGCCAGCAGCGTAGGTCCCGGCAGCACTAGCTCCTACGAGCAGTACTTC | CASSVGPGSTSSYEQYF
TRBJ2-1 | - | TRBV18 | - | TGTGCCAGCTCAAGCTCAGGGAGACGCTCCTACAATGAGCAGTTCTTC | CASSSSGRRSYNEQFF
TRBJ1-6 | - | TRBV5-1 | once | TGCGCCAGCAGCTTGGGACTTAATAATTCACCCCTCCACTTT | CASSLGLNNSPLHF